Sequencing of this T cell receptor (beta chain) was carried out in a study of blood T cell repertoires in COVID-19. The germline V gene encodes CDR1 SGHAT and CDR2 FQDESV (reference sequence). This CDR3 contains 14 residues. V lost 5 bases and J lost 1; bases outside the gene matches: 4. Generated by immunoSEQ multiplex PCR, the TCRdb table keeps only in-frame clones and is missing some. This table has some 180,000 clones, more than 70% appearing once. The chain employs TRBV11-1 and TRBJ1-1; the match to TRBD1 covers 7 bases. Material for sequencing was PBMCs or T cells enriched from blood (not recorded which). This TCR came from a man in his forties who had recovered from COVID-19. As DNA, the CDR3 is TGTGCCAGCAGCGCGGACAGGAGGAACACTGAAGCTTTCTTT. This encodes CASSADRRNTEAFF.